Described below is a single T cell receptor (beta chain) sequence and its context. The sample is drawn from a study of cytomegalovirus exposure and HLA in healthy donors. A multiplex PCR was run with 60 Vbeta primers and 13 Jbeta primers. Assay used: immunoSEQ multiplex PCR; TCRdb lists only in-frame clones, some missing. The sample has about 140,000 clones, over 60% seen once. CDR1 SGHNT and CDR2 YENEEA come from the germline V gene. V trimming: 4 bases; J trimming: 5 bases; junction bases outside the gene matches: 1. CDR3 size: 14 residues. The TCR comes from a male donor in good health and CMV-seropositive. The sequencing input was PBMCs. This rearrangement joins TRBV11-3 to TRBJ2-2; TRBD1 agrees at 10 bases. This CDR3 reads CASSSGQGTGELFF. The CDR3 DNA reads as TGTGCCAGCAGCTCGGGACAGGGGACCGGGGAGCTGTTTTTT.